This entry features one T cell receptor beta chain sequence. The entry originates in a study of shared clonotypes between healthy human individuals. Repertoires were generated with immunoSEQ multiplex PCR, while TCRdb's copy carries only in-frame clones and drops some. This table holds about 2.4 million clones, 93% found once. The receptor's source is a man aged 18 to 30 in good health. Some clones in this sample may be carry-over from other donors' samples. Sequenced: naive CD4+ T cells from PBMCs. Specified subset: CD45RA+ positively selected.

CDR3 protein: CASSYRWGTSNEQFF. For the CDR3, the DNA is TGTGCCAGCAGCTACAGGTGGGGGACTAGCAATGAGCAGTTCTTC. The chain joins TRBV28 to TRBJ2-1, with TRBD2 identical over 8 bases. The CDR3 spans 15 residues. Germline V lookup: CDR1 MDHEN, CDR2 SYDVKM. V lost 6 bases and J lost 6; bases outside the gene matches: 10.